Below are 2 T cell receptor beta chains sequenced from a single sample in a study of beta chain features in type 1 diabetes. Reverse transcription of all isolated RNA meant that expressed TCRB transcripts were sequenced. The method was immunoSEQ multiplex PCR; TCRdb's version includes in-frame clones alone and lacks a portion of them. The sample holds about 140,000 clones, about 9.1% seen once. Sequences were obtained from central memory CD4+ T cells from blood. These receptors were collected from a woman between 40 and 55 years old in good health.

Written as DNA, the CDR3 is TGCGCCAGCAGTGTCGGACAGAAAGGCACCGGGGAGCTGTTTTTT. It translates to CASSVGQKGTGELFF. The chain is built from TRBV10-1 and TRBJ2-2, with a weak D call TRBD1 (6 bases). The germline CDR1 and CDR2 sequences are WNHNN and SYGVQD (reference sequence). This CDR3 region has 15 residues. Trimming shortened V by 4 bases and J by 4 bases, and 13 bases separated the two germline ends.

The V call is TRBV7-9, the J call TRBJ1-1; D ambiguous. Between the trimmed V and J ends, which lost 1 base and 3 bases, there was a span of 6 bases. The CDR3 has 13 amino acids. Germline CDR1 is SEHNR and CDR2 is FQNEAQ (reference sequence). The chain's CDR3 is CASSLGEYTEAFF. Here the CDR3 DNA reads TGTGCCAGCAGCTTAGGAGAATACACTGAAGCTTTCTTT.